This TCR beta chain derives from a study of blood T cell repertoires in COVID-19. Donors of Cohort 3 who recovered were those that had two negative PCRs, clearance, or symptom resolution. Libraries were prepared by immunoSEQ multiplex PCR; TCRdb keeps only in-frame clonotypes and omits some of them. The table has roughly 400,000 clones, around 91% seen once. Notes on this clone: Other DNA sequences of this sample code for an identical CDR3.

Trimming took 4 bases from V and 4 from J; bases not matched to a gene: 2. The CDR3 spans 13 residues. Germline CDR1 GTSNPN, CDR2 SVGIG (reference sequence). V and J are TRBV30 and TRBJ1-2; 11 nucleotides match TRBD1. This clonotype was obtained from a man aged 25-45 years who had recovered from COVID-19. The source material was PBMCs or T cells enriched from blood (not recorded which). In nucleotides, the CDR3 is TGTGCCTGGACCGGACAGGGGGCCTATGGCTACACCTTC. It is translated as CAWTGQGAYGYTF.